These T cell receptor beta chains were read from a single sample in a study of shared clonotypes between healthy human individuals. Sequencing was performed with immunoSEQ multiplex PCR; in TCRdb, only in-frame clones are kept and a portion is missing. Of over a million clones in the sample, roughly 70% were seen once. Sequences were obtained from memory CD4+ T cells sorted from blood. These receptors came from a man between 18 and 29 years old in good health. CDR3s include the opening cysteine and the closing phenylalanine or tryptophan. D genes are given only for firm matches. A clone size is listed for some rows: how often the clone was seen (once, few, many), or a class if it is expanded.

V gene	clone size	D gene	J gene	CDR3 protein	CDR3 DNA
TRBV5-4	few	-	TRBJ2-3	CASSSGSLGTDTQYF	TGTGCCAGCAGCTCTGGAAGTCTAGGCACAGATACGCAGTATTTT
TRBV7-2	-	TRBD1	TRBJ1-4	CASSFGDRGLSNEKLFF	TGTGCCAGCAGCTTCGGGGACAGGGGGCTATCTAATGAAAAACTGTTTTTT
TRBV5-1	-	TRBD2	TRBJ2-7	CASSLEATSGSPYEQYF	TGCGCCAGCAGCTTGGAAGCGACTAGCGGGAGCCCCTACGAGCAGTACTTC
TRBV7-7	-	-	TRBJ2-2	CASSFPGTGELFF	TGTGCTAGCAGCTTCCCCGGCACCGGGGAGCTGTTTTTT
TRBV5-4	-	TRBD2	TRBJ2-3	CASSNRDYLTDTQYF	TGTGCCAGCAGCAACCGGGACTATCTCACAGATACGCAGTATTTT
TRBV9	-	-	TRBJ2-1	CASSPGNWGEARSYNEQFF	TGTGCCAGCAGCCCTGGTAATTGGGGGGAAGCACGCTCCTACAATGAGCAGTTCTTC
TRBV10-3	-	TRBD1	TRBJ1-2	CAISEQAGTGGSSVYGYTF	TGTGCCATCAGTGAGCAGGCGGGAACAGGGGGTAGCAGCGTCTATGGCTACACCTTC
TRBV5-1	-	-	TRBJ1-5	CASSLGPAGNQPQHF	TGCGCCAGCAGCCTGGGACCGGCGGGAAATCAGCCCCAGCATTTT
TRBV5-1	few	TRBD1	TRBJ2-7	CASSIHRDRSSYEQYF	TGCGCCAGCAGCATCCACCGGGACAGGAGCTCCTACGAGCAGTACTTC
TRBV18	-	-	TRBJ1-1	CASSPLVTEANTEAFF	TGTGCCAGCTCACCTCTAGTCACCGAAGCGAACACTGAAGCTTTCTTT
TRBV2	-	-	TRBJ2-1	CASSNFDEQFF	TGTGCCAGCAGTAACTTCGATGAGCAGTTCTTC
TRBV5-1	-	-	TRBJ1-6	CASTTGLDNSPLHF	TGCGCCAGTACTACAGGGTTAGATAATTCACCCCTCCACTTT
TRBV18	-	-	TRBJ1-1	CASSPPTGVTPNTEAFF	TGTGCCAGCTCACCTCCGACAGGAGTGACTCCGAACACTGAAGCTTTCTTT
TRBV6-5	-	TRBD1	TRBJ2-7	CASSRGTAYEQYF	TGTGCCAGCAGCCGTGGGACAGCCTACGAGCAGTACTTC
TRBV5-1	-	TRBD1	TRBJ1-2	CASSFLGTGNYGYTF	TGCGCCAGCAGCTTTCTTGGGACAGGGAACTATGGCTACACCTTC
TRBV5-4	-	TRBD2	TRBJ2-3	CASSTGGGLGDTQYF	TGTGCCAGCAGCACGGGAGGCGGGTTAGGAGATACGCAGTATTTT
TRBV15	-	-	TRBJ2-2	CATSRDISAPNTGELFF	TGTGCCACCAGCAGAGATATTTCAGCACCGAACACCGGGGAGCTGTTTTTT
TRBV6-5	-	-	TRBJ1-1	CASRLPTAEKAFF	TGTGCCAGCAGGCTCCCGACGGCGGAAAAAGCTTTCTTT
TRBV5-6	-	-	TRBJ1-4	CASSLVGGNEKLFF	TGTGCCAGCAGCTTGGTAGGAGGCAATGAAAAACTGTTTTTT
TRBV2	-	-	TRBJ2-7	CASSEGARGYEQYF	TGTGCCAGCAGTGAGGGCGCGAGGGGGTACGAGCAGTACTTC
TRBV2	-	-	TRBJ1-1	CASGDQDMNTEAFF	TGTGCCAGTGGGGATCAGGATATGAACACTGAAGCTTTCTTT
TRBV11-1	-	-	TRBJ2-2	CASSANPGELFF	TGTGCCAGCAGCGCCAATCCCGGGGAGCTGTTTTTT
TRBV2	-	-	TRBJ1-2	CASSLRTVSNYGYTF	TGTGCCAGCAGTCTCCGGACAGTCTCTAACTATGGCTACACCTTC
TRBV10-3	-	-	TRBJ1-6	CAISPGIGYSPLHF	TGTGCCATCAGCCCAGGGATTGGGTATTCACCCCTCCACTTT
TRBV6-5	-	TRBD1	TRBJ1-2	CARRDRLNYGYTF	TGTGCCCGGCGGGACAGACTAAACTATGGCTACACCTTC
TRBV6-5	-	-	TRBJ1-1	CASRGRGDGTEAFF	TGTGCCAGCAGGGGACGGGGGGACGGCACTGAAGCTTTCTTT
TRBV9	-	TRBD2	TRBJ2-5	CASSRTSGGLQETQYF	TGTGCCAGCAGCAGAACTAGCGGGGGGCTCCAAGAGACCCAGTACTTC
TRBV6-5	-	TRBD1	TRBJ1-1	CASSYSGGLTEAFF	TGTGCCAGCAGTTACTCAGGGGGCTTGACTGAAGCTTTCTTT
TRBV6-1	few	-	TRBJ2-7	CASGGLNYEQYF	TGTGCCAGCGGGGGTCTAAACTACGAGCAGTACTTC
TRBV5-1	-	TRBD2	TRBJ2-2	CASSSTSAGTGELFF	TGCGCCAGCAGCTCGACTAGCGCCGGCACCGGGGAGCTGTTTTTT
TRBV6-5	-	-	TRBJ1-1	CASTEDGLRNTEAFF	TGTGCCAGCACTGAGGATGGTCTGAGGAACACTGAAGCTTTCTTT
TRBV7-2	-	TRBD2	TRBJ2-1	CASSSNLAEQKQFF	TGTGCCAGCAGCTCAAACCTAGCGGAACAAAAGCAGTTCTTC
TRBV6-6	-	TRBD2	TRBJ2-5	CASSWGGVQETQYF	TGTGCCAGCTCCTGGGGGGGGGTTCAAGAGACCCAGTACTTC
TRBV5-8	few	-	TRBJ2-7	CASSLGSPPYEQYF	TGTGCCAGCAGCTTGGGTAGCCCCCCCTACGAGCAGTACTTC
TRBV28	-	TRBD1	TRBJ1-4	CASSLSRGGSWNEKLFF	TGTGCCAGCAGTTTGTCCAGGGGGGGCAGTTGGAATGAAAAACTGTTTTTT
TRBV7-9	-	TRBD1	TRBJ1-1	CASSSDRGDTEAFF	TGTGCCAGCAGTTCCGACAGGGGGGACACTGAAGCTTTCTTT